The present entry profiles one T cell receptor (beta chain) with its context. These data are taken from a study of blood T cell repertoires in COVID-19. Across the whole study: Specimens from acute and convalescent COVID-19 originated in the United States, Italy and Spain. Nucleic acid was either cDNA or gDNA, and it came from T cells, B-cell-depleted T cells, or PBMCs.

In the authors' methods: Researchers report that nucleated cell counts were estimated from reference gene primer amplification. Measured with immunoSEQ multiplex PCR; TCRdb has only the in-frame clones, and not every one. From that table come the V and J calls and clone size; the DNA was used to work out D and trimming. This sample yields about 220,000 clones, of which less than 90% are seen a single time; just under 20% belongs to the top ten. Trimming cost V 8 bases and J 0 bases, with 11 bases left between them. The CDR3 sequence is 14 residues long. The germline CDR1 and CDR2 sequences are MDHEN and SYDVKM.

The TCR comes from a man between 25 and 39 years old with active or convalescent COVID-19. This chain joins TRBV28 and TRBJ1-5, with D possibly being TRBD1 (5 bases). The specimen sequenced was peripheral blood. This CDR3 is CASHPGASNQPQHF. The CDR3 region has the DNA TGTGCCAGCCATCCTGGGGCTAGCAATCAGCCCCAGCATTTT.